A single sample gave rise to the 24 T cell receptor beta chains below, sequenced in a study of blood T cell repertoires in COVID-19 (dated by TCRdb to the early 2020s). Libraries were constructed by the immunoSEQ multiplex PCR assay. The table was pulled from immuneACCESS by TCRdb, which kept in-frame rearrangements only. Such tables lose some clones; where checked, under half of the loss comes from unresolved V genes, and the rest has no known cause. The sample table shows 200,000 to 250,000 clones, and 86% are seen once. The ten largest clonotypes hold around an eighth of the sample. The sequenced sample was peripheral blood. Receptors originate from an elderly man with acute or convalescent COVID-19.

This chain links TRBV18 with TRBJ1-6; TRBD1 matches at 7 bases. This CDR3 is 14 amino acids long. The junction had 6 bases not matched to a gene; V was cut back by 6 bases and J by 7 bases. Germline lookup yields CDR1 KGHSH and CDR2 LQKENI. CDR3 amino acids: CASSEGQANSPLHF. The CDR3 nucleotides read TGTGCCAGCTCCGAAGGACAGGCCAATTCACCCCTCCACTTT.

DNA for the CDR3: TGTGCCAGCAGCCGGGGACAGGGGGGAAGGCAGTACTTC. Translation: CASSRGQGGRQYF. V is TRBV3-1 (or the pseudogene TRBV3-2) and J is TRBJ2-7; 11 bases are a match to TRBD1. The CDR3 totals 13 residues. The V and J ends lost 4 bases and 9 bases, in that order; junction bases with no gene match: 5. The germline V gene encodes CDR1 LGHDT and CDR2 YNNKEL (reference sequence).

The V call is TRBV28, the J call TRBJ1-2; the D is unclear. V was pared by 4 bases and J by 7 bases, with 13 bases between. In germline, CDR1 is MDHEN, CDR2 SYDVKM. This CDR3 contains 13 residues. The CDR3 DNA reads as TGTGCCAGCAGTTCTGCGGGAGCGGGTGGCTACACCTTC. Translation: CASSSAGAGGYTF.

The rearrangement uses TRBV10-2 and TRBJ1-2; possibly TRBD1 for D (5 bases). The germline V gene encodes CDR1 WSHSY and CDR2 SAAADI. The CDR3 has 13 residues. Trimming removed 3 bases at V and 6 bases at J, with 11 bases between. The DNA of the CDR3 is TGCGCCAGCAGTGATTCAGGGTTTGATGGCTACACCTTC. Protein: CASSDSGFDGYTF.

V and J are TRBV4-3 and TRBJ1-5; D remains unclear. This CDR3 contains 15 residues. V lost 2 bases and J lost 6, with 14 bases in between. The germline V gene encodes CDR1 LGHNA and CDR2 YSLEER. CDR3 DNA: TGCGCCAGCAGCCAATCGGGTGAGGGCCGTCAGCCCCAGCATTTT. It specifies CASSQSGEGRQPQHF.

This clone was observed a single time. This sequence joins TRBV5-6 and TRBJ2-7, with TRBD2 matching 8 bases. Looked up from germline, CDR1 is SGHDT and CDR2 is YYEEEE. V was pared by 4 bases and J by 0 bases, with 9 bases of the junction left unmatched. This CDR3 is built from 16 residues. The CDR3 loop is CASSPLVAGGSYEQYF. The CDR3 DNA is TGTGCCAGCAGCCCACTTGTCGCGGGGGGCTCCTACGAGCAGTACTTC. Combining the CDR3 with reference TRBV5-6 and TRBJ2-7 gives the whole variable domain DAGVTQSPTHLIKTRGQQVTLRCSPKSGHDTVSWYQQALGQGPQFIFQYYEEEERQRGNFPDRFSGHQFPNYSSELNVNALLLGDSALYLCASSPLVAGGSYEQYFGPGTRLTVT.

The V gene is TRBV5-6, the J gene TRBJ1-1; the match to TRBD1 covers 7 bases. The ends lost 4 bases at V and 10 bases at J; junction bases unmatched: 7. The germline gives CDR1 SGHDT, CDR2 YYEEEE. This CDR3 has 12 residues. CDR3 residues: CASSVGQYGAFF. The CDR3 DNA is TGTGCCAGCAGCGTGGGACAGTATGGAGCTTTCTTT.

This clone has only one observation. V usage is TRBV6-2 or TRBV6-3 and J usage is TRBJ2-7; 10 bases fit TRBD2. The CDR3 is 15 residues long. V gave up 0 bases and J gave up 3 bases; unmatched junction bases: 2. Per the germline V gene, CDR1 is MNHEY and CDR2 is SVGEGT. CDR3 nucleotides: TGTGCCAGCAGTTACTCTGGGACTAGCGACTACGAGCAGTACTTC. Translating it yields CASSYSGTSDYEQYF.

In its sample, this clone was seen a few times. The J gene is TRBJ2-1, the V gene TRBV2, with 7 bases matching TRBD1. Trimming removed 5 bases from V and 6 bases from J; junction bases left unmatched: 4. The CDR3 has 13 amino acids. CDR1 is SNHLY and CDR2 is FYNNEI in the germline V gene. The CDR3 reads CASSPDRANEQFF. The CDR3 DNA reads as TGTGCCAGCAGTCCCGACAGGGCCAATGAGCAGTTCTTC.

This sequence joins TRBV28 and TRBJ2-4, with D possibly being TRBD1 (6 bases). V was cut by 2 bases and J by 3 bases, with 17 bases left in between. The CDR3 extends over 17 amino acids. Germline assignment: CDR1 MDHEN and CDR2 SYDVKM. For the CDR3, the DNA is TGTGCCAGCAGTTTAGGTGGTTTGGACAGTCGCAAAAACATTCAGTACTTC. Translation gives CASSLGGLDSRKNIQYF.

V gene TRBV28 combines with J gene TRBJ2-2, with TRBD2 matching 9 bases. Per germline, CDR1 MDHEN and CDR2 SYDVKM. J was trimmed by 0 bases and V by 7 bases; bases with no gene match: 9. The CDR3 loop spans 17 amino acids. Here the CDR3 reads CASTEKASGANTGELFF. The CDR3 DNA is TGTGCCAGCACCGAAAAGGCTAGCGGGGCGAACACCGGGGAGCTGTTTTTT.

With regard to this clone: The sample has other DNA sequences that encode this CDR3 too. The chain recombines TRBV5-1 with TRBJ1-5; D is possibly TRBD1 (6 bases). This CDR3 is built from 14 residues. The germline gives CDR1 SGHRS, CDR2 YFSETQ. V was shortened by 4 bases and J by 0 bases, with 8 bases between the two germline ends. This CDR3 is CASSPGVSNQPQHF. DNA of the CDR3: TGCGCCAGCAGCCCAGGGGTTAGCAATCAGCCCCAGCATTTT.

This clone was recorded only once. This CDR3 is CASSFGLTGVNETQYF. Here the CDR3 DNA reads TGTGCCAGCAGCTTCGGACTCACAGGGGTGAATGAGACCCAGTACTTC. The chain recombines TRBV5-4 with TRBJ2-5, with 7 nucleotides matching TRBD1. Germline V gene sequence: CDR1 SGHNT, CDR2 YYREEE (reference sequence). The V and J ends lost 2 bases and 5 bases, in that order; junction bases with no gene match: 12. The CDR3 is made up of 16 amino acids.

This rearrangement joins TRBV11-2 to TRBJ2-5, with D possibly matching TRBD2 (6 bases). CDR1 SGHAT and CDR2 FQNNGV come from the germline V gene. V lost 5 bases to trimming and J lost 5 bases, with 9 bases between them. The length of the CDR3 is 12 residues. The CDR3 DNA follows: TGTGCCAGCAGCACCCGGGGGGAGACCCAGTACTTC. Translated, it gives CASSTRGETQYF.

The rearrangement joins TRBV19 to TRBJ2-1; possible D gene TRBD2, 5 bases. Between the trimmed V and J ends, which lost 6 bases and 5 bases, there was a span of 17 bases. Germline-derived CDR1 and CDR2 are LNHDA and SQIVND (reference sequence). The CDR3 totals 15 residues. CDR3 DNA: TGTGCCAGTAGAAGCCTAGCTGATACGCACAATGAGCAGTTCTTC. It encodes CASRSLADTHNEQFF.

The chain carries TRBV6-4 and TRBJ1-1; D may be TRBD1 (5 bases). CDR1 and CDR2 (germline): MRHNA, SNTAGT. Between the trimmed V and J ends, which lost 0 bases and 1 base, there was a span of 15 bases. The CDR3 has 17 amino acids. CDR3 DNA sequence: TGTGCCAGCAGTGACTCAGGGGCAGATAGGAGGAACACTGAAGCTTTCTTT. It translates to CASSDSGADRRNTEAFF.

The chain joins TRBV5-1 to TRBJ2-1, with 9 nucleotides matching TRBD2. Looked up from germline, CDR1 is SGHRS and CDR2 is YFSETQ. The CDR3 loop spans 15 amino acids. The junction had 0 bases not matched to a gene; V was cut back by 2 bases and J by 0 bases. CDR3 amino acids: CASSFSGSSYNEQFF. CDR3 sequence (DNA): TGCGCCAGCAGCTTTAGCGGGAGCTCCTACAATGAGCAGTTCTTC.

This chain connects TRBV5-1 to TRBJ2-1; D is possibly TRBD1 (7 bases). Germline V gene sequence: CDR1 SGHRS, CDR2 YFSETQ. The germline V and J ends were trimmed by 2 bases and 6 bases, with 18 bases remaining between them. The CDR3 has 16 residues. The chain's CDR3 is CASSLNLNQGGNEQFF. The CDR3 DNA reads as TGCGCCAGCAGCTTAAATTTAAACCAGGGGGGCAATGAGCAGTTCTTC.

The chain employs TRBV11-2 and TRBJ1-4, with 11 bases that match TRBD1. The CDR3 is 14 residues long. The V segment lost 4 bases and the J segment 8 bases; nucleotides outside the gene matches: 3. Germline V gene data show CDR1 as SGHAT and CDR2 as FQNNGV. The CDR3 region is CASSYGTGGEKLFF. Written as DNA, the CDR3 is TGTGCCAGCAGCTACGGGACAGGGGGGGAAAAACTGTTTTTT.

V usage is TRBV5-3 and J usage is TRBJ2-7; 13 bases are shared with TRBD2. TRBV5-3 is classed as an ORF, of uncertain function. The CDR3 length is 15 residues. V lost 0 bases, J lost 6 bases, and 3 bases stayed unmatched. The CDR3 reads CARSLGLAGGSEQYF. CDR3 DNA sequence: TGTGCCAGAAGCTTGGGACTAGCGGGAGGTTCCGAGCAGTACTTC.

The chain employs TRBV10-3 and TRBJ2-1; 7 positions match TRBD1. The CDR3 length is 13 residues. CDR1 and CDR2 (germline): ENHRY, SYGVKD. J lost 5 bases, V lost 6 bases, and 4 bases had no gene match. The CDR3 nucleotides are TGTGCCATCAGGAGGGACAGTGACAATGAGCAGTTCTTC. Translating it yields CAIRRDSDNEQFF.

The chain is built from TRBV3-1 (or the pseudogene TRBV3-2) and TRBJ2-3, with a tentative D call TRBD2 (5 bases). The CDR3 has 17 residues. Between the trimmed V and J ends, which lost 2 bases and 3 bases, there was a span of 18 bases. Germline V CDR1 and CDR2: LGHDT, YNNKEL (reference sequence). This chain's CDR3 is CASSQSPTIATTDTQYF. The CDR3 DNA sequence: TGTGCCAGCAGCCAATCGCCGACTATAGCGACTACAGATACGCAGTATTTT.

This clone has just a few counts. The CDR3, as DNA: TGTGCCAGCAGTCCCGAAGGAGGAGGCAATCAGCCCCAGCATTTT. It is translated as CASSPEGGGNQPQHF. The chain links TRBV6-5 to TRBJ1-5; unclear D gene. Trimming pared 5 bases from V and 2 bases from J, leaving 13 bases between. CDR1 and CDR2 (germline): MNHEY, SVGAGI. This CDR3 comprises 15 residues.

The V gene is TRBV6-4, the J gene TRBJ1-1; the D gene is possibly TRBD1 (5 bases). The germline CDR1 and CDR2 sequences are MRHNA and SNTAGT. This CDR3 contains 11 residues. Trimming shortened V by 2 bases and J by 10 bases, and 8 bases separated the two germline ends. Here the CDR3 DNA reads TGTGCCAGCAGTGACGGGGGGGGAGCTTTCTTT. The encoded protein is CASSDGGGAFF.